Presented here are 7 T cell receptor beta chains from one specimen sequenced in a study of T cell responses to AZD1222 COVID-19 vaccine. Produced via immunoSEQ multiplex PCR; TCRdb's table is partial and in-frame only. The data show about 110,000 clones, about 87% seen once. The material sequenced was peripheral blood, taken on day 0 of AZD1222 vaccination. These receptors all stem from an adult in good health.

V is TRBV29-1 and J is TRBJ2-7; possibly TRBD1 for D (5 bases). V was pared by 0 bases and J by 4 bases, with 16 bases between. This CDR3 contains 15 residues. Germline-derived CDR1 and CDR2 are SQVTM and ANQGSEA. CDR3 protein: CSVEEDSSGPYEQYF. CDR3 sequence (DNA): TGCAGCGTTGAAGAGGATTCTTCAGGGCCTTACGAGCAGTACTTC.

This chain connects TRBV7-6 to TRBJ1-6; D might be TRBD1 (5 bases). Trimming left V 3 bases short and J 8 bases short, with 14 bases between. Looked up from germline, CDR1 is SGHVS and CDR2 is FNYEAQ. The CDR3 loop spans 15 amino acids. The CDR3: CASSFGQASYSPLHF. The DNA for the CDR3 is TGTGCCAGCAGCTTCGGACAAGCCAGTTATTCACCCCTCCACTTT.

The chain uses TRBV10-2 and TRBJ1-5; perhaps TRBD1 as D (5 bases). The germline V and J ends were trimmed by 9 bases and 2 bases, with 11 bases remaining between them. The CDR3 runs to 13 residues. CDR1 is WSHSY, CDR2 SAAADI, per germline. CDR3: CASAGGGNQPQHF. CDR3 in DNA: TGCGCCAGTGCCGGAGGGGGCAATCAGCCCCAGCATTTT.

The chain is built from TRBV5-4 and TRBJ1-2; D gene uncertain. The CDR3 runs 12 residues. CDR1 is SGHNT and CDR2 is YYREEE in the germline V gene (reference sequence). The V and J ends lost 4 bases and 2 bases respectively, with 6 bases between them. CDR3: CASSPENYGYTF. The CDR3 coding sequence is TGTGCCAGCAGCCCCGAGAACTATGGCTACACCTTC.

The chain joins TRBV11-3 to TRBJ1-5, with D hard to call. Trimming shortened V by 4 bases and J by 7 bases, and 11 bases separated the two germline ends. Germline V lookup: CDR1 SGHNT, CDR2 YENEEA. The CDR3 loop spans 13 amino acids. The CDR3 coding sequence is TGTGCCAGCAGCTCCGATGCAAAGCAGCCCCAGCATTTT. Its translation: CASSSDAKQPQHF. Variable domain in full (rest from reference TRBV11-3 and TRBJ1-5): EAGVVQSPRYKIIEKKQPVAFWCNPISGHNTLYWYLQNLGQGPELLIRYENEEAVDDSQLPKDRFSAERLKGVDSTLKIQPAELGDSAVYLCASSSDAKQPQHFGDGTRLSIL.

This clone was seen only once. The chain is built from TRBV7-2 and TRBJ1-3; D ambiguous. Germline V gene lookup returns CDR1 SGHTA and CDR2 FQGNSA. The V end was cut by 2 bases, the J end by 1 base, with 12 bases between. The CDR3 consists of 16 residues. For the CDR3, the DNA is TGTGCCAGCAGCTTATATTCTGGGTTATCTGGAAACACCATATATTTT. It encodes CASSLYSGLSGNTIYF.

This chain uses TRBV19 with TRBJ1-5; 10 bases line up with TRBD1. Germline loops: CDR1 LNHDA, CDR2 SQIVND (reference sequence). CDR3 length: 16 residues. With V trimmed by 8 bases and J by 5 bases, 12 bases remained unmatched. In DNA form, the CDR3 reads TGTGCCAGTTCACCCCGGGACAGGGGAACGGATCAGCCCCAGCATTTT. It is translated as CASSPRDRGTDQPQHF.